A selection of T cell receptor beta chains follows, all from one sample in a study of cytomegalovirus exposure and HLA in healthy donors. Here immunoSEQ multiplex PCR was the method, and the copy in TCRdb shows in-frame clones only, minus some. The sample yields around 170,000 clones, approximately 81% seen once. The sample taken for sequencing was PBMCs. Receptor source: a man aged 18 to 29 in good health and CMV-seropositive. The CDR3 runs from the conserved cysteine through the conserved F or W. D genes are given only for firm matches. The size entry is marked missing in some rows and otherwise reads once, few, many or a size class.

clone_size d_call j_call v_call cdr3_aa cdr3_nt
NA NA TRBJ2-1 TRBV27 CASSRLGGYNEQFF TGTGCCAGCAGCCGACTAGGAGGCTACAATGAGCAGTTCTTC
NA NA TRBJ1-1 TRBV27 CASSSSVARTEAFF TGTGCCAGCAGCTCATCAGTGGCCAGGACTGAAGCTTTCTTT
NA NA TRBJ2-7 TRBV14 CASSQEGDIISYEQYF TGTGCCAGCAGCCAAGAAGGGGACATTATCTCCTACGAGCAGTACTTC
NA NA TRBJ2-5 TRBV2 CASSAEQGKEETQYF TGTGCCAGCAGTGCGGAGCAGGGAAAGGAAGAGACCCAGTACTTC
NA TRBD1 TRBJ2-7 TRBV5-8 CASSLTGGPEQYF TGTGCCAGCAGCTTAACAGGGGGCCCCGAGCAGTACTTC
NA TRBD2 TRBJ2-7 TRBV5-4 CASSLGTSDEQYF TGTGCCAGCAGCTTAGGGACTAGCGACGAGCAGTACTTC
NA TRBD2 TRBJ2-7 TRBV4-1 CASSQGLAGVYEQYF TGCGCCAGCAGCCAAGGTCTAGCGGGGGTGTACGAGCAGTACTTC
NA TRBD1 TRBJ2-7 TRBV7-2 CASSLGTGSYEQYF TGTGCCAGCAGCTTAGGGACAGGGAGCTACGAGCAGTACTTC
few NA TRBJ2-1 TRBV19 CASSRGALNEQFF TGTGCCAGTAGCCGGGGGGCTCTCAATGAGCAGTTCTTC
NA TRBD1 TRBJ1-5 TRBV28 CASSYPGQGAPRQPQHF TGTGCCAGCAGTTACCCGGGACAGGGGGCCCCCCGGCAGCCCCAGCATTTT
once NA TRBJ2-7 TRBV2 CASRRNTGEQYF TGTGCCAGCAGGAGAAACACGGGCGAGCAGTACTTC
NA NA TRBJ1-6 TRBV9 CASRGQESGDNSPLHF TGTGCCAGCAGGGGACAAGAGTCCGGAGATAATTCACCCCTCCACTTT
NA NA TRBJ2-7 TRBV5-4 CASSPPGVYEQYF TGTGCCAGCAGTCCCCCGGGGGTCTACGAGCAGTACTTC
NA TRBD2 TRBJ2-3 TRBV18 CASSGGDTQYF TGTGCCAGCTCGGGAGGGGATACGCAGTATTTT